These 27 T cell receptor beta chains were all obtained from the same sample, sequenced in a study of T cell responses to AZD1222 COVID-19 vaccine. Profiling relied on immunoSEQ multiplex PCR, and the TCRdb table lists in-frame clones only, not all of them. The table lists approximately 100,000 clones, 70% to 90% of them singletons. The sequenced sample was peripheral blood, obtained 28 days after the second AZD1222 dose. The receptor set was obtained from an adult who received the AZD1222 COVID-19 vaccine.

A single count supports this clone. The J gene is TRBJ1-5, the V gene TRBV4-1; D remains unclear. The V and J ends lost 1 base and 4 bases respectively, with 11 bases between them. The CDR3 is made up of 15 amino acids. Germline loops: CDR1 MGHRA, CDR2 YSYEKL. This CDR3 is CASSQVEVRNQPQHF. CDR3 DNA sequence: TGCGCCAGCAGCCAAGTAGAGGTCAGGAATCAGCCCCAGCATTTT.

The chain has TRBV12-3 or TRBV12-4 and TRBJ2-7, with D perhaps matching TRBD2 (6 bases). The CDR3 is made up of 13 amino acids. V lost 5 bases, J lost 2 bases, and 10 bases lay in between. CDR3 nucleotide sequence: TGTGCCAGCAGTCCCGGGAGCACCTACGAGCAGTACTTC. Translated, it gives CASSPGSTYEQYF.

This chain connects TRBV28 to TRBJ1-1, with TRBD1 as a possible D gene (5 bases). V was cut by 3 bases and J by 2 bases, with 13 bases left in between. The CDR3 is 15 amino acids. Germline CDR1 and CDR2: MDHEN and SYDVKM. The CDR3 nucleotides are TGTGCCAGCAGTTTTTACCAGGGCTCAAACACTGAAGCTTTCTTT. This translates into CASSFYQGSNTEAFF.

As DNA, the CDR3 is TGTGCCATCAGTGAGTCGTCGGGGAATGAGCAGTTCTTC. Translation gives CAISESSGNEQFF. The V and J genes are TRBV10-3 and TRBJ2-1; possible D gene TRBD2, 5 bases. The ends were cut back, 0 bases at V and 7 bases at J, with 7 bases in the middle. The germline CDR1 and CDR2 sequences are ENHRY and SYGVKD. The CDR3 length is 13 residues.

The V call is TRBV7-8, the J call TRBJ2-1, with D possibly TRBD2 on 6 matching bases. V was cut by 4 bases and J by 4 bases, with 23 bases left in between. The germline V gene has CDR1 SGHVS and CDR2 FQNEAQ. The CDR3 loop spans 18 amino acids. DNA for the CDR3: TGTGCCAGCAGCTCCCCCTCCGCCGGGACTCCAAAATACAATGAGCAGTTCTTC. The encoded protein is CASSSPSAGTPKYNEQFF.

The chain has TRBV5-6 and TRBJ2-7; 7 bases match TRBD1. Trimming took 3 bases from V and 2 from J; bases not matched to a gene: 5. This CDR3 is built from 14 residues. Per the germline V gene, CDR1 is SGHDT and CDR2 is YYEEEE. CDR3 sequence (DNA): TGTGCCAGCAGCTCATTGACAGGGACCTACGAGCAGTACTTC. Its protein product is CASSSLTGTYEQYF.

This chain connects TRBV5-4 to TRBJ2-7, with D unclear. From germline, CDR1 is SGHNT and CDR2 YYREEE (reference sequence). V was pared by 0 bases and J by 6 bases, with 10 bases between. CDR3 length equals 13 residues. CDR3 in DNA: TGTGCCAGCAGCTTGGGCCAGATCGGCGAGCAGTACTTC. Translated, it gives CASSLGQIGEQYF.

The genes are TRBV7-9 and TRBJ1-1; D is unclear. This CDR3 contains 16 residues. Germline CDR1 SEHNR, CDR2 FQNEAQ (reference sequence). Trimming took off 4 bases at V and 2 bases at J, with 17 bases between the two ends. The CDR3 sequence is CASSSTSTATNTEAFF. CDR3 nucleotides: TGTGCCAGCAGCTCCACCTCTACAGCGACTAACACTGAAGCTTTCTTT. Using reference TRBV7-9 and TRBJ1-1 for the parts outside the CDR3, the full variable domain is DTGVSQNPRHKITKRGQNVTFRCDPISEHNRLYWYRQTLGQGPEFLTYFQNEAQLEKSRLLSDRFSAERPKGSFSTLEIQRTEQGDSAMYLCASSSTSTATNTEAFFGQGTRLTVV.

The chain recombines TRBV6-5 with TRBJ2-1; D may be TRBD2 (6 bases). Between the trimmed V and J ends, which lost 5 bases and 5 bases, there was a span of 16 bases. The CDR3 loop spans 15 amino acids. Germline V gene data show CDR1 as MNHEY and CDR2 as SVGAGI. CDR3 protein: CASSLRRDLNNEQFF. In DNA, the CDR3 is TGTGCCAGCAGTCTCCGACGGGACTTAAACAATGAGCAGTTCTTC.

V usage is TRBV30 and J usage is TRBJ2-2; TRBD1 matches at 7 bases. The CDR3 length is 15 residues. After removal of 0 bases from V and 2 bases from J, the junction contained 3 bases not matched to a gene. Germline V gene sequence: CDR1 GTSNPN, CDR2 SVGIG (reference sequence). The DNA for the CDR3 is TGTGCCTGGAGTGTAGGGGGCGGTAACACCGGGGAGCTGTTTTTT. Amino acid sequence: CAWSVGGGNTGELFF.

The chain couples TRBV9 to TRBJ1-2, with D possibly being TRBD1 (5 bases). Germline CDR1 and CDR2: SGDLS and YYNGEE. CDR3 length: 13 residues. Trimming cost V 1 base and J 7 bases, with 11 bases left between them. CDR3 nucleotide sequence: TGTGCCAGCAGCGTAAGGCAGGGCATTGGCTACACCTTC. It is translated as CASSVRQGIGYTF.

The chain carries TRBV7-9 and TRBJ1-1; unclear D gene. The germline V and J ends were trimmed by 1 base and 11 bases, with 14 bases remaining between them. The CDR3 runs to 13 residues. Germline CDR1 and CDR2: SEHNR and FQNEAQ (reference sequence). This CDR3 reads CASSLVSIQNAFF. Here the CDR3 DNA reads TGTGCCAGCAGCTTAGTTAGTATTCAGAATGCTTTCTTT.

J is TRBJ1-1 and V is TRBV4-1; 9 nucleotides agree with TRBD1. V lost 0 bases to trimming and J lost 4 bases; unmatched junction nucleotides: 3. Germline CDR1 reads MGHRA; CDR2 reads YSYEKL. This CDR3 spans 15 amino acids. As DNA, the CDR3 is TGCGCCAGCAGCCAAGAACAGGGGGCAGGCACTGAAGCTTTCTTT. Encoded protein: CASSQEQGAGTEAFF.

The gene calls are TRBV6-2 or TRBV6-3 and TRBJ2-7; 9 bases align to TRBD1. V dropped 4 bases and J dropped 3; count of bases not matched to a gene: 19. This CDR3 comprises 19 residues. CDR1 and CDR2 (germline): MNHEY, SVGEGT. CDR3 sequence (DNA): TGTGCCAGCAGTTTGCCGGGACAGGGCCTCGGTGGGTTGATCTACGAGCAGTACTTC. Its protein is CASSLPGQGLGGLIYEQYF.

This chain connects TRBV7-2 to TRBJ2-3; D perhaps matches TRBD2 (6 bases). The CDR3 has 17 residues. In germline, CDR1 is SGHTA, CDR2 FQGNSA. V was cut by 1 base and J by 0 bases, with 14 bases left in between. The CDR3, as DNA: TGTGCCAGCAGCTTAGGGACTACGCTTACTAGCACAGATACGCAGTATTTT. This gives the protein CASSLGTTLTSTDTQYF.

The CDR3 DNA reads TGTGCCAGCAGCGTCCTGGGGGCTAGCGGGGGGCAGTTCTTC. It specifies CASSVLGASGGQFF. This chain connects TRBV2 to TRBJ2-1, with TRBD2 identical over 10 bases. The V and J ends lost 6 bases and 12 bases, in that order; junction bases with no gene match: 11. Germline-derived CDR1 and CDR2 are SNHLY and FYNNEI. The CDR3 length is 14 residues.

This rearrangement joins TRBV7-3 to TRBJ1-1; possibly TRBD1 for D (5 bases). Germline V gene sequence: CDR1 SGHTA, CDR2 FQGTGA. This CDR3 spans 13 amino acids. Between the trimmed V and J ends, which lost 1 base and 7 bases, there was a span of 10 bases. CDR3 sequence (DNA): TGTGCCAGCAGCTTAAGTATTGACAGTGAAGCTTTCTTT. It is translated as CASSLSIDSEAFF. The full variable domain, completed using reference TRBV7-3 and TRBJ1-1, is GAGVSQTPSNKVTEKGKYVELRCDPISGHTALYWYRQSLGQGPEFLIYFQGTGAADDSGLPNDRFFAVRPEGSVSTLKIQRTERGDSAVYLCASSLSIDSEAFFGQGTRLTVV.

CDR3 sequence (DNA): TGTGCCACCTCGGACAGGGTTAACTATGGCTACACCTTC. Encoded protein: CATSDRVNYGYTF. V and J are TRBV7-8 and TRBJ1-2; 8 nucleotides line up with TRBD1. The V gene end was trimmed by 10 bases and the J gene end by 1 base; junction bases not matched to a gene: 5. Germline lookup yields CDR1 SGHVS and CDR2 FQNEAQ. The CDR3 has 13 residues.

CDR3 nucleotide sequence: TGTGCCAGCAGCTTAGGGACTAGCGGGAGTTCAGATACGCAGTATTTT. Translation gives CASSLGTSGSSDTQYF. This chain joins TRBV7-2 and TRBJ2-3; 13 nucleotides match TRBD2. CDR1 and CDR2 (germline): SGHTA, FQGNSA. J was trimmed by 4 bases and V by 1 base; bases with no gene match: 2. CDR3 length equals 16 residues.

V gene TRBV7-6 combines with J gene TRBJ2-1; TRBD2 matches 10 bases. CDR1 SGHVS and CDR2 FNYEAQ come from the germline V gene. The CDR3 loop spans 16 amino acids. J lost 7 bases, V lost 5 bases, and 11 bases had no gene match. CDR3 sequence (DNA): TGTGCCAGCAGCCCCTCTAGCGGGAGACTGGGGAATGAGCAGTTCTTC. Translating gives CASSPSSGRLGNEQFF.

The genes are TRBV19 and TRBJ1-1, with TRBD1 identical over 9 bases. The germline V gene has CDR1 LNHDA and CDR2 SQIVND (reference sequence). V was pared by 2 bases and J by 0 bases, with 7 bases of the junction left unmatched. There are 17 residues in the CDR3. The CDR3 DNA sequence: TGTGCCAGTAGTATAACGAACAGGGGGCCGCTGAACACTGAAGCTTTCTTT. This gives the protein CASSITNRGPLNTEAFF. The whole variable domain, filled in from reference TRBV19 and TRBJ1-1, reads DGGITQSPKYLFRKEGQNVTLSCEQNLNHDAMYWYRQDPGQGLRLIYYSQIVNDFQKGDIAEGYSVSREKKESFPLTVTSAQKNPTAFYLCASSITNRGPLNTEAFFGQGTRLTVV.

In its sample, this clone was seen once. The V gene is TRBV11-2, the J gene TRBJ1-5; D perhaps matches TRBD1 (6 bases). Germline V gives CDR1 SGHAT, CDR2 FQNNGV. V was cut by 1 base and J by 2 bases, with 12 bases left in between. The CDR3 is 16 residues long. In DNA, the CDR3 is TGTGCCAGCAGCTTAGCGGGGGGCGAAGGCAATCAGCCCCAGCATTTT. It codes for CASSLAGGEGNQPQHF.

This clone was observed a few times. In DNA, the CDR3 is TGTGCCAGTAGTATAGGAGGTAATAGTCAGCCCCAGCATTTT. As protein: CASSIGGNSQPQHF. The rearrangement joins TRBV19 to TRBJ1-5; D not certain. Looked up from germline, CDR1 is LNHDA and CDR2 is SQIVND (reference sequence). The V end lost 1 base, the J end lost 6 bases, and 10 bases lay between the germline ends. This CDR3 spans 14 amino acids. Together with reference TRBV19 and TRBJ1-5, the CDR3 gives the full variable domain: DGGITQSPKYLFRKEGQNVTLSCEQNLNHDAMYWYRQDPGQGLRLIYYSQIVNDFQKGDIAEGYSVSREKKESFPLTVTSAQKNPTAFYLCASSIGGNSQPQHFGDGTRLSIL.

This chain joins TRBV6-1 and TRBJ1-6, with D unresolved. Between the trimmed V and J ends, which lost 1 base and 9 bases, there was a span of 10 bases. The CDR3 runs 14 residues. Germline values: CDR1 MNHNS, CDR2 SASEGT. CDR3 bases: TGTGCCAGCAGTGAAGAATGGAGAGCTTCACCCCTCCACTTT. Amino acids: CASSEEWRASPLHF.

The rearrangement uses TRBV18 and TRBJ1-2; D remains unclear. CDR1 is KGHSH and CDR2 is LQKENI in the germline V gene. CDR3 length: 14 residues. Trimming removed 4 bases at V and 6 bases at J, with 15 bases between. CDR3 protein: CASSLSTGLDGYTF. The CDR3 nucleotides read TGTGCCAGCTCACTTTCCACTGGGTTGGATGGCTACACCTTC.

The chain recombines TRBV5-1 with TRBJ2-2, with a possible D match to TRBD2 (6 bases). The CDR3 has 15 amino acids. The germline V and J ends were trimmed by 1 base and 0 bases, with 7 bases remaining between them. From germline, CDR1 is SGHRS and CDR2 YFSETQ. CDR3 sequence: CASSLPGANTGELFF. CDR3 sequence (DNA): TGCGCCAGCAGCTTGCCGGGGGCGAACACCGGGGAGCTGTTTTTT.

V usage is TRBV11-2 and J usage is TRBJ1-3, with D uncertain. The CDR3 runs to 18 residues. Germline V gene sequence: CDR1 SGHAT, CDR2 FQNNGV. Trimming took 1 base from V and 0 from J, leaving 16 bases between them. The CDR3 bases are TGTGCCAGCAGCTTAGGTCCTGACCTCGCACACTCTGGAAACACCATATATTTT. It yields the protein CASSLGPDLAHSGNTIYF.